This T cell receptor (beta chain) was documented in a study of CD8 T cells in Susac syndrome. CDR3 length: 14 residues. Trimming at V came to 4 bases and at J to 9 bases, leaving 10 bases not matched to a gene. Germline CDR1 SQVTM, CDR2 ANQGSEA. RNA totalling roughly 0.5 to 1 ug underwent reverse transcription with random hexamers. MiXCR was run by TCRdb on the immunoSEQ multiplex PCR reads, yielding one entry per CDR3 protein. The data contain roughly 140,000 distinct CDR3 sequences, 90% to 97% of them singletons. This receptor was identified in a human donor with Susac syndrome. Sequencing used CD4+ T cells from PBMCs. The gene calls are TRBV29-1 and TRBJ2-1; 9 positions agree with TRBD2. CDR3 bases: TGCAGCGTTGTAGCGGGAGCCCTTGTAATTGAGCAGTTCTTC. This codes for CSVVAGALVIEQFF.